This T cell receptor (beta chain) was identified in a study of blood T cell repertoires in COVID-19. As for the study in general: The United States, Italy and Spain were the sources of the acute and convalescent COVID-19 samples. The analysed material was cDNA or gDNA that came from T cells, B-cell-depleted T cells, or PBMCs.

Source study methods: Reference gene primer amplification yielded estimated nucleated cell counts. The repertoire was sequenced with immunoSEQ multiplex PCR; TCRdb's copy has only in-frame clones and lacks some. The V and J calls and the clone size are those of that table, but D and trimming were determined from the DNA. Found here are under 350,000 clones, less than 90% of them singletons; the top ten hold about 5%. This TCR came from a man aged 60-69 years who had recovered from COVID-19. The source material was peripheral blood.

In DNA form, the CDR3 reads TGTGCCACCAGCAGAGATGTAGGAAGACTAGCGGGGACCTCCTACGAGCAGTACTTC. Residues: CATSRDVGRLAGTSYEQYF. This chain joins TRBV15 and TRBJ2-7; TRBD2 agrees at 11 bases. CDR3 length: 19 amino acids. With V trimmed by 0 bases and J by 0 bases, 10 bases remained unmatched. Germline assignment: CDR1 LNHNV and CDR2 YYDKDF (reference sequence).